The 7 T cell receptor beta chains in this list originate from one sample, sequenced in a study of cytomegalovirus exposure and HLA in healthy donors. Researchers ran the PCR with 60 Vbeta and 13 Jbeta primers. Assay used: immunoSEQ multiplex PCR; TCRdb lists only in-frame clones, some missing. Of 150,000 to 200,000 clones listed, just under 80% are singletons. Source material: PBMCs. All receptors derive from a woman in her twenties or thirties in good health and CMV-seropositive.

This clone occurred a few times. This chain joins TRBV7-9 and TRBJ1-5; weak D call: TRBD1 (5 bases). The CDR3 extends over 13 amino acids. Germline V gene sequence: CDR1 SEHNR, CDR2 FQNEAQ (reference sequence). V was cut by 6 bases and J by 4 bases, with 10 bases left in between. The CDR3 nucleotides are TGTGCCAGCAGAAAGACAGAGAATCAGCCCCAGCATTTT. Its protein is CASRKTENQPQHF.

The chain has TRBV15 and TRBJ2-7, with 8 bases fitting TRBD2. CDR3 size: 17 residues. The V gene's germline CDR1 is LNHNV and CDR2 YYDKDF (reference sequence). J lost 2 bases, V lost 2 bases, and 11 bases had no gene match. The DNA for the CDR3 is TGTGCCACCAGCAGACCCTGGGGTGGCGGGGGGCCCTACGAGCAGTACTTC. It yields the protein CATSRPWGGGGPYEQYF.

Remarks on this clone: Germline is not matched at one junction end, which may reflect a read error. V is TRBV7-7 and J is TRBJ2-5, with 8 bases lining up with TRBD2. CDR1 is SSHAT and CDR2 is FNYEAQ in the germline V gene (reference sequence). This CDR3 has 18 residues. CDR3 coding DNA: TGTGCTAGCAGCTTGGGCGTTATCGGGGGGGGACATCAAGAGACCCAGTACTTC. It is translated as CASSLGVIGGGHQETQYF.

The J gene is TRBJ2-1, the V gene TRBV15; D perhaps matches TRBD1 (6 bases). Trimming took 0 bases from V and 2 from J, leaving 14 bases between them. The V gene's germline CDR1 is LNHNV and CDR2 YYDKDF (reference sequence). This CDR3 is built from 17 residues. The CDR3 loop is CATSRELLGQAYNEQFF. CDR3 DNA: TGTGCCACCAGCAGAGAATTACTGGGACAAGCCTACAATGAGCAGTTCTTC.

V gene TRBV6-1 combines with J gene TRBJ2-5; 7 nucleotides line up with TRBD2. Germline V gene data show CDR1 as MNHNS and CDR2 as SASEGT. CDR3 length: 16 residues. Trimming cost V 4 bases and J 4 bases; bases outside gene matches: 12. The CDR3 nucleotides read TGTGCCAGCAGTGGGGTGGGCGGGGGTATTCGAGAGACCCAGTACTTC. This encodes CASSGVGGGIRETQYF.

This rearrangement joins TRBV28 to TRBJ1-2; 9 bases are a match to TRBD1. Unmatched junction bases numbered 6, after V lost 5 bases and J lost 2 bases. This CDR3 has 15 residues. Germline V lookup: CDR1 MDHEN, CDR2 SYDVKM. The CDR3 DNA sequence: TGTGCCAGCAGTCAAGGACAGGGGAAGAACTATGGCTACACCTTC. Its translation is CASSQGQGKNYGYTF.

This clone was seen just once. The chain links TRBV7-9 to TRBJ2-4; D uncertain. Germline CDR1 reads SEHNR; CDR2 reads FQNEAQ (reference sequence). With 3 bases removed from V and 1 base from J, the gap between germline ends came to 13 bases. The length of the CDR3 is 16 residues. CDR3 in DNA: TGTGCCAGCAGCTTTTCCGAGACAAACGCCAAAAACATTCAGTACTTC. This encodes CASSFSETNAKNIQYF.